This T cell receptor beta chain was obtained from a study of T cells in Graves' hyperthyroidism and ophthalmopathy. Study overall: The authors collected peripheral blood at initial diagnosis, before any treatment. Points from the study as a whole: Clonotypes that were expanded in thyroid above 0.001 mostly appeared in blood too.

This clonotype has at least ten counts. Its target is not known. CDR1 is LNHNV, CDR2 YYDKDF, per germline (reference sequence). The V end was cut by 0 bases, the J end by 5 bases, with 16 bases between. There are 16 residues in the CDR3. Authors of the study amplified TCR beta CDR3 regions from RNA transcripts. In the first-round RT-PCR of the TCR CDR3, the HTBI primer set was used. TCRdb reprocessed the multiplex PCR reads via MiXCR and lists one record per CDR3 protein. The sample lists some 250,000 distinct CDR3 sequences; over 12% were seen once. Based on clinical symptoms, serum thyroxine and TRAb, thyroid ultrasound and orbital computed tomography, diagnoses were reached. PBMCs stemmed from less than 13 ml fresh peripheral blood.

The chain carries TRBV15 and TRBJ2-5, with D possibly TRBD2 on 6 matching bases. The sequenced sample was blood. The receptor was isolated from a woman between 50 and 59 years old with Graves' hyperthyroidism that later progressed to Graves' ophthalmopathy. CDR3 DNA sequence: TGTGCCACCAGCAGAGATTTGGGAGGAAGAGGCGAGACCCAGTACTTC. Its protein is CATSRDLGGRGETQYF.